A selection of T cell receptor beta chains follows, all from one sample in a study of T cell changes during pregnancy in multiple sclerosis. TCRdb's table, derived via immunoSEQ multiplex PCR, lists solely in-frame clones and lacks some. The data hold fewer than 140,000 clones, with about nine tenths observed a single time. The sample in question was peripheral blood, obtained after pregnancy. These receptors were collected from a female donor with multiple sclerosis, enrolled in a pregnancy study. Both conserved end residues are trimmed from each CDR3. Fields, in order: clone size, V gene, D gene, CDR3 protein. D genes are given only for firm matches. Expanded clones get a size class; other rows say once, few or many, or leave the size out.

clone_size: NA
v_call: TRBV30
d_call: NA
cdr3_aa: AWSVGGVVSSYEQY

clone_size: NA
v_call: TRBV7-9
d_call: TRBD1
cdr3_aa: ASSLDRDSPEKLF

clone_size: NA
v_call: TRBV6-1
d_call: NA
cdr3_aa: ASSPDRNGYT

clone_size: NA
v_call: TRBV7-9
d_call: NA
cdr3_aa: ASSSRDTSRDTQY

clone_size: NA
v_call: TRBV2
d_call: TRBD2
cdr3_aa: ASRRTSGSAEQY

clone_size: few
v_call: TRBV7-9
d_call: NA
cdr3_aa: ASSIDRDKNTEAF

clone_size: NA
v_call: TRBV5-1
d_call: NA
cdr3_aa: ASSSQGDEQF

clone_size: NA
v_call: TRBV9
d_call: NA
cdr3_aa: ASSDSPYEQY

clone_size: NA
v_call: TRBV7-2
d_call: TRBD2
cdr3_aa: ASSLSGSSYNEQF

clone_size: NA
v_call: TRBV5-1
d_call: NA
cdr3_aa: ASSLVPRGATETQY

clone_size: NA
v_call: TRBV6-5
d_call: TRBD1
cdr3_aa: ASSRDRSAEQF

clone_size: NA
v_call: TRBV28
d_call: NA
cdr3_aa: ASSPALGEQPQH

clone_size: NA
v_call: TRBV18
d_call: NA
cdr3_aa: ASSPLQTDNLNTEAF

clone_size: NA
v_call: TRBV5-4
d_call: NA
cdr3_aa: ASSLGASFNNEQF

clone_size: NA
v_call: TRBV30
d_call: NA
cdr3_aa: ASGRGSYT

clone_size: NA
v_call: TRBV4-1
d_call: TRBD1
cdr3_aa: ASSQGRGTGGLETQY

clone_size: NA
v_call: TRBV4-2
d_call: TRBD2
cdr3_aa: ASSLTVTSETETQY

clone_size: NA
v_call: TRBV7-9
d_call: TRBD1
cdr3_aa: ASSIPTGGYEQY

clone_size: NA
v_call: TRBV5-1
d_call: TRBD1
cdr3_aa: ATRQGAGAEAF

clone_size: NA
v_call: TRBV7-2
d_call: NA
cdr3_aa: ASKGAETATNEKLF

clone_size: NA
v_call: TRBV5-1
d_call: NA
cdr3_aa: ASSLGIRDSYEQY

clone_size: NA
v_call: TRBV6-1
d_call: TRBD2
cdr3_aa: ASSARLAGDREQY

clone_size: NA
v_call: TRBV19
d_call: NA
cdr3_aa: ASSSLGGPRAKGRSNQPQH

clone_size: NA
v_call: TRBV28
d_call: NA
cdr3_aa: ASSSTRIEKLF

clone_size: NA
v_call: TRBV7-2
d_call: NA
cdr3_aa: ASSLVARAELYGYT

clone_size: NA
v_call: TRBV5-1
d_call: TRBD1
cdr3_aa: ASSPGTGGFTEAF

clone_size: NA
v_call: TRBV2
d_call: TRBD1
cdr3_aa: ASRPRTGGDTEAF

clone_size: NA
v_call: TRBV6-5
d_call: NA
cdr3_aa: ASSAVLVPYEQY

clone_size: NA
v_call: TRBV10-3
d_call: TRBD1
cdr3_aa: ATRGQGAGEAF